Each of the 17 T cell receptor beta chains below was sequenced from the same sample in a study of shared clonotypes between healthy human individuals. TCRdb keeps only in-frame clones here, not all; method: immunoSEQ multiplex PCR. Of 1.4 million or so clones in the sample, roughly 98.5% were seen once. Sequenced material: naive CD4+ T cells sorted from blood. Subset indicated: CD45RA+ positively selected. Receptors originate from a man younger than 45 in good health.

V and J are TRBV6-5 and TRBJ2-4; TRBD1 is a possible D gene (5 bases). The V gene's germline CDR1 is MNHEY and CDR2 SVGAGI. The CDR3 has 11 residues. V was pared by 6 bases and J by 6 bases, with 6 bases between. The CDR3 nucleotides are TGTGCCAGCAGCCAGGGAAACATTCAGTACTTC. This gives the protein CASSQGNIQYF.

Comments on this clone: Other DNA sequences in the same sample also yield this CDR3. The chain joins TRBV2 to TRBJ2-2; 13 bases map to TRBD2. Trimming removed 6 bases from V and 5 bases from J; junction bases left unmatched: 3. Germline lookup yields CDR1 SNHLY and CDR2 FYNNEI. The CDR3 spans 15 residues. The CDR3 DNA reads TGTGCCAGCAGGCCACTAGCGGGAGGGACCGGGGAGCTGTTTTTT. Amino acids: CASRPLAGGTGELFF.

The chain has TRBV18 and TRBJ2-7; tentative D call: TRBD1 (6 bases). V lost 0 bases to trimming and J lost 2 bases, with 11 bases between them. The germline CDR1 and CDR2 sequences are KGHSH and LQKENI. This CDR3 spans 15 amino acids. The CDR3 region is CASSPPPGVPYEQYF. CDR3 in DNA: TGTGCCAGCTCACCACCCCCAGGGGTCCCCTACGAGCAGTACTTC. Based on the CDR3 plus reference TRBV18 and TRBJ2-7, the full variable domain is NAGVMQNPRHLVRRRGQEARLRCSPMKGHSHVYWYRQLPEEGLKFMVYLQKENIIDESGMPKERFSAEFPKEGPSILRIQQVVRGDSAAYFCASSPPPGVPYEQYFGPGTRLTVT.

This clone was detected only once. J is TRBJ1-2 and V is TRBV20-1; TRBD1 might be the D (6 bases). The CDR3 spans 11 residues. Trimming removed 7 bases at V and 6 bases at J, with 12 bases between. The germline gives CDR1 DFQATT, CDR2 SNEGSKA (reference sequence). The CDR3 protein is CSGEQGHGYTF. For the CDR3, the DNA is TGCAGTGGTGAACAGGGCCATGGCTACACCTTC.

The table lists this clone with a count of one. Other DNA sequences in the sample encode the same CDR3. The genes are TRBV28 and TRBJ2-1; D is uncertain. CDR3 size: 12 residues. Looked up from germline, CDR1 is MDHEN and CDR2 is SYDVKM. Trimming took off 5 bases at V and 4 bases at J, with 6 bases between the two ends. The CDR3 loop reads CASSLQYNEQFF. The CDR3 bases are TGTGCCAGCAGTCTACAGTACAATGAGCAGTTCTTC.

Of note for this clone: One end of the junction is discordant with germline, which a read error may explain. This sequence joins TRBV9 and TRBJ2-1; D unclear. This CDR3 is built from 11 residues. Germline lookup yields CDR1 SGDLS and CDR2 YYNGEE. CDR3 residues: CAGSASNEQFF. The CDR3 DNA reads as TGTGCCGGCAGCGCTAGCAATGAGCAGTTCTTC.

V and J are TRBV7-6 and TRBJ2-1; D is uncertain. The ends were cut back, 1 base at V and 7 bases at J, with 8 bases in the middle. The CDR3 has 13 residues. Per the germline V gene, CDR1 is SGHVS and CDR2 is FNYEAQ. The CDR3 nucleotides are TGTGCCAGCAGCTTAGATCGAGGTAATGAGCAGTTCTTC. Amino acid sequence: CASSLDRGNEQFF. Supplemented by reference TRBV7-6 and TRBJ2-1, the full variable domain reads GAGVSQSPRYKVTKRGQDVALRCDPISGHVSLYWYRQALGQGPEFLTYFNYEAQQDKSGLPNDRFSAERPEGSISTLTIQRTEQRDSAMYRCASSLDRGNEQFFGPGTRLTVL.

As DNA, the CDR3 is TGCGCCAGCAGCTCGGGACTAGCGGGAGGGCCGGTTTTAGACATTCAGTACTTC. Translated, it gives CASSSGLAGGPVLDIQYF. This sequence joins TRBV5-1 and TRBJ2-4; 16 bases are a match to TRBD2. The CDR3 consists of 18 residues. The trim removed 3 bases at V and 8 bases at J, leaving 11 bases unmatched. In germline, CDR1 is SGHRS, CDR2 YFSETQ.

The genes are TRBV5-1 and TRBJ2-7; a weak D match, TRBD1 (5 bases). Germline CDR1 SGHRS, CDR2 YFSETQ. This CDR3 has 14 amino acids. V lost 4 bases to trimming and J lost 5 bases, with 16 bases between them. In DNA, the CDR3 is TGCGCCAGCAGCGCCAACGCAGGGTTGCACGAGCAGTACTTC. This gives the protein CASSANAGLHEQYF.

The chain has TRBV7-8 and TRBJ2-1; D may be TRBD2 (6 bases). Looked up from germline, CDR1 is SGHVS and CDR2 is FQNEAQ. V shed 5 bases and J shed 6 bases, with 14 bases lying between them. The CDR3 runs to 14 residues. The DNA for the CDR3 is TGTGCCAGCAGCCCTCAGCCGCGGGGCAATGAGCAGTTCTTC. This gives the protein CASSPQPRGNEQFF.

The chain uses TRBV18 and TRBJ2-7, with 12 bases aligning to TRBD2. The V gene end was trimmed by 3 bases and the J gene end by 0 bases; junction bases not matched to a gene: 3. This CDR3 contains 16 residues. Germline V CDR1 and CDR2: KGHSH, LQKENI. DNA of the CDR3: TGTGCCAGCTCACCCCGGACTAGCGGGGTCTCCTACGAGCAGTACTTC. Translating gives CASSPRTSGVSYEQYF.

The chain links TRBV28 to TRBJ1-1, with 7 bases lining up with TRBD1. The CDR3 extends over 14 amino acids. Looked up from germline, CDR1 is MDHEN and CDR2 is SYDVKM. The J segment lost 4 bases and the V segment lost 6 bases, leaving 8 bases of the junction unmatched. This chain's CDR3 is CASSPSTGATEAFF. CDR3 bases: TGTGCCAGCAGCCCTTCCACAGGGGCCACTGAAGCTTTCTTT.

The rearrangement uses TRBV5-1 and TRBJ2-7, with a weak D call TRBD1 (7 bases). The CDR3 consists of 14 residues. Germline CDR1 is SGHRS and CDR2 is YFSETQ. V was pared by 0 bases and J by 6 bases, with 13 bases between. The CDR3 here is CASSLEAGGGEQYF. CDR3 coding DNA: TGCGCCAGCAGCTTGGAAGCAGGGGGAGGCGAGCAGTACTTC.

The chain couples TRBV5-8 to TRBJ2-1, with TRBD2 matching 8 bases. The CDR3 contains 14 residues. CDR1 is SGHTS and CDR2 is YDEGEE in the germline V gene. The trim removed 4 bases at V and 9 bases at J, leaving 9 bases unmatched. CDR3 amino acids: CASSTGLDAGEQFF. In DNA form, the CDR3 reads TGTGCCAGCAGCACGGGACTAGATGCTGGTGAGCAGTTCTTC.

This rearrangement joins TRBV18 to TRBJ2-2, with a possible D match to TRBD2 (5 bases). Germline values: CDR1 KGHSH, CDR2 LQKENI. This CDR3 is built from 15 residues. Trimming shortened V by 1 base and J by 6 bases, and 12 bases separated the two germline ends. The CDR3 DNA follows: TGTGCCAGCTCACCACAAAGGACTCCATCCGGGGAGCTGTTTTTT. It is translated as CASSPQRTPSGELFF.

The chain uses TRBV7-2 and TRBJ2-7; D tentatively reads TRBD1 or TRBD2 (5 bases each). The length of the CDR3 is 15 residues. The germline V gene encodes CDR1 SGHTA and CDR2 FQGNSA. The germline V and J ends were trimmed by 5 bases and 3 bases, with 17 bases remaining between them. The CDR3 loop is CASSPGTGRHYEQYF. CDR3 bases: TGTGCCAGCAGCCCCGGGACGGGACGGCACTACGAGCAGTACTTC. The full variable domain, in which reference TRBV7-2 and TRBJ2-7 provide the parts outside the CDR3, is GAGVSQSPSNKVTEKGKDVELRCDPISGHTALYWYRQSLGQGLEFLIYFQGNSAPDKSGLPSDRFSAERTGGSVSTLTIQRTQQEDSAVYLCASSPGTGRHYEQYFGPGTRLTVT.

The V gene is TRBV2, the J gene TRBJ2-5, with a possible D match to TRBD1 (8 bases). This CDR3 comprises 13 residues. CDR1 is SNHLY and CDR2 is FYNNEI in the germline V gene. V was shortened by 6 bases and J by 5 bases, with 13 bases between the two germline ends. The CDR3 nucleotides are TGTGCCAGCAGGGACAGGGAGGGGGAGACCCAGTACTTC. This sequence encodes CASRDREGETQYF.